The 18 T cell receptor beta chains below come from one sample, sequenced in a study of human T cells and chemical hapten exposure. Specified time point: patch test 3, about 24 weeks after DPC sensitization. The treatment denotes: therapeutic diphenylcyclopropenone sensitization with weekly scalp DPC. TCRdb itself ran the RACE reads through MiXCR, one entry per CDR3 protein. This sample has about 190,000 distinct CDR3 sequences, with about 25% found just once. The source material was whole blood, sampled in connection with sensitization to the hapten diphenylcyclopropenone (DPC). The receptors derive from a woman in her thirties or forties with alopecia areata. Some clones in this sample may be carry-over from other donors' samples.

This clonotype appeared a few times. The CDR3 spells CASSYNGAYYEQYF. The CDR3 nucleotides read TGTGCCAGCAGTTACAATGGGGCCTACTACGAGCAGTACTTC. The V gene is TRBV6-5, the J gene TRBJ2-7; perhaps TRBD1 as D (5 bases). This CDR3 has 14 amino acids. In germline, CDR1 is MNHEY, CDR2 SVGAGI. Trimming removed 2 bases at V and 3 bases at J, with 11 bases between.

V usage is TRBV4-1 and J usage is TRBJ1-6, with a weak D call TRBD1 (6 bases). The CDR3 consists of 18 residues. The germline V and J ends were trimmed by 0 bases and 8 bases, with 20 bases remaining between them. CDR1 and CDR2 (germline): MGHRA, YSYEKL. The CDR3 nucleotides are TGCGCCAGCAGCCAAGAATTGGGAACAGGGACATTTCATTCACCCCTCCACTTT. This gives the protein CASSQELGTGTFHSPLHF.

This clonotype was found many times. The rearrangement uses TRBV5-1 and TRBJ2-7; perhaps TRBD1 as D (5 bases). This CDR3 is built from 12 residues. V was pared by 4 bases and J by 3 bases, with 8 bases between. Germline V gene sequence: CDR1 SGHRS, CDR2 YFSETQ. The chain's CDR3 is CASSEQGYEQYF. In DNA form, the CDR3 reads TGCGCCAGCAGCGAGCAGGGCTACGAGCAGTACTTC.

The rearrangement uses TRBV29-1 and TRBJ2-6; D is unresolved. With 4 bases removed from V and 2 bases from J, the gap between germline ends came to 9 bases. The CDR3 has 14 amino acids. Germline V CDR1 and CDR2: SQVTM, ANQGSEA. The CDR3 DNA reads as TGCAGCGTTGCCGAGGAGCCTGGGGCCAACGTCCTGACTTTC. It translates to CSVAEEPGANVLTF.

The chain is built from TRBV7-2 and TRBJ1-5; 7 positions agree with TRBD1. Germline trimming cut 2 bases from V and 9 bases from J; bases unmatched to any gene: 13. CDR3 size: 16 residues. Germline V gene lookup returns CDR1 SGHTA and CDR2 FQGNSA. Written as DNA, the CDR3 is TGTGCCAGCAGCTTAAAAGTCGGGACAGCTCCTAGGCCCCAGCATTTT. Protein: CASSLKVGTAPRPQHF.

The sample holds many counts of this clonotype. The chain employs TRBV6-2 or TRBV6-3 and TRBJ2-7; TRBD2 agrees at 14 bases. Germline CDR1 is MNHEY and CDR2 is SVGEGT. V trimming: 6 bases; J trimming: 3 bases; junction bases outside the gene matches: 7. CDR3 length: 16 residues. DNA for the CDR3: TGTGCCAGCAGCCGCTCCGGGACTAGCGGGAGCTACGAGCAGTACTTC. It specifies CASSRSGTSGSYEQYF.

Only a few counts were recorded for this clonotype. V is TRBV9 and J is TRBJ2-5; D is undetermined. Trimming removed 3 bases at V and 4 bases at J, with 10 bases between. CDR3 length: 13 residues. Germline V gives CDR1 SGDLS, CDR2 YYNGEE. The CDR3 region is CASSATPTETQYF. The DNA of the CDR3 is TGTGCCAGCAGCGCGACACCTACAGAGACCCAGTACTTC.

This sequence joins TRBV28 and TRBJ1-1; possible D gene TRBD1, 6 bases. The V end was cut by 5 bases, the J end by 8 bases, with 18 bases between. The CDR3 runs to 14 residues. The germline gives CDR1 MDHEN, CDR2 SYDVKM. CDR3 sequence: CASSDTGIWREAFF. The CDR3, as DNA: TGTGCCAGCAGTGATACAGGGATCTGGCGGGAAGCTTTCTTT.

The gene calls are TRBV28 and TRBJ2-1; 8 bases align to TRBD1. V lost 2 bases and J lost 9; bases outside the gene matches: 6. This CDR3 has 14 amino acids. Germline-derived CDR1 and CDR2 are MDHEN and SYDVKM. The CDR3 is CASSLTQGAGEQFF. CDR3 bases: TGTGCCAGCAGTTTAACCCAGGGGGCAGGTGAGCAGTTCTTC.

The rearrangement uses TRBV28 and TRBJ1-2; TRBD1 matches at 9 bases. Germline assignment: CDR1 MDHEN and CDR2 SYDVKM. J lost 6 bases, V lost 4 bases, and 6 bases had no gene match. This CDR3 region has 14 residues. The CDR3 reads CASSSTDRGDGYTF. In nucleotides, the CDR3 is TGTGCCAGCAGTTCCACGGACAGGGGTGATGGCTACACCTTC.

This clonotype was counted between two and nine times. The CDR3 reads CASSVILGSGAYNEQFF. CDR3 DNA sequence: TGTGCCAGCAGTGTAATCTTGGGGAGCGGCGCCTACAATGAGCAGTTCTTC. This chain joins TRBV25-1 and TRBJ2-1; maybe TRBD2 (5 bases). The germline CDR1 and CDR2 sequences are MGHDK and SYGVNS. V lost 4 bases, J lost 2 bases, and 18 bases lay in between. CDR3 length: 17 amino acids.

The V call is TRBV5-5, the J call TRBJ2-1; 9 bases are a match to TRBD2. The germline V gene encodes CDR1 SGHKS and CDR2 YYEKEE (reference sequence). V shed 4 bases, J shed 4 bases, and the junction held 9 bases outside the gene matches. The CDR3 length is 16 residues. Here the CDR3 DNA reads TGTGCCAGCAGCCCACTTCTAGCGGGACCTTACAATGAGCAGTTCTTC. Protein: CASSPLLAGPYNEQFF.

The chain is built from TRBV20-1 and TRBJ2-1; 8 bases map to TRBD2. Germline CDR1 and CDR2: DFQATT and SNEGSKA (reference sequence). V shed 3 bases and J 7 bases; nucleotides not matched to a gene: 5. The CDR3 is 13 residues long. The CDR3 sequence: CSASPGGGNEQFF. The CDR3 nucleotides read TGCAGTGCTAGCCCCGGGGGGGGGAATGAGCAGTTCTTC.

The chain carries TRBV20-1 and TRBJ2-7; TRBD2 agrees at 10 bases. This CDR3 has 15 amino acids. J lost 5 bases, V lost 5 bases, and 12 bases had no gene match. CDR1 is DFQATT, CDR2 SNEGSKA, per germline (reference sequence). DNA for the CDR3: TGCAGTGCTCCATCCCCTTCTAGCGGGAGCGACGAGCAGTACTTC. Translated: CSAPSPSSGSDEQYF.

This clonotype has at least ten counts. CDR3 loop: CSVGGFVSGANVLTF. CDR3 nucleotide sequence: TGCAGCGTTGGGGGGTTTGTAAGTGGGGCCAACGTCCTGACTTTC. This rearrangement joins TRBV29-1 to TRBJ2-6; D might be TRBD1 or TRBD2, each matching 5 bases. Germline CDR1 reads SQVTM; CDR2 reads ANQGSEA. The CDR3 is made up of 15 amino acids. The V gene lost 4 bases and the J gene lost 3 bases, with 13 bases spanning the gap. Based on the CDR3 plus reference TRBV29-1 and TRBJ2-6, the full variable domain is SAVISQKPSRDICQRGTSLTIQCQVDSQVTMMFWYRQQPGQSLTLIATANQGSEATYESGFVIDKFPISRPNLTFSTLTVSNMSPEDSSIYLCSVGGFVSGANVLTFGAGSRLTVL.

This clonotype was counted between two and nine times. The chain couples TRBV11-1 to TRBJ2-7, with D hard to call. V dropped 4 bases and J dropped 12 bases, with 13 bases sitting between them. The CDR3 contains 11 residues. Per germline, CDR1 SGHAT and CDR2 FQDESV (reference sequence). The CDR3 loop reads CASSYGLDRYF. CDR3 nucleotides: TGTGCCAGCAGCTACGGGTTAGATCGGTACTTC.

The CDR3 spells CASREGDQPQHF. Here the CDR3 DNA reads TGTGCCAGCCGGGAGGGGGATCAGCCCCAGCATTTT. V usage is TRBV6-6 and J usage is TRBJ1-5, with a tentative D call TRBD1 (6 bases). Germline CDR1 reads MNHNY; CDR2 reads SVGAGI (reference sequence). V was cut by 8 bases and J by 5 bases, with 10 bases left in between. CDR3 size: 12 residues.

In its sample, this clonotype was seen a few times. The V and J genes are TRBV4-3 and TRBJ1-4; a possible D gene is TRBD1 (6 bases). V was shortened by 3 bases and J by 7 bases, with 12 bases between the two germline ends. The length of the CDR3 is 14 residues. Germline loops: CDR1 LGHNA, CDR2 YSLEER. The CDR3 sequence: CASSHGGAREKLFF. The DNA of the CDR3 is TGCGCCAGCAGCCATGGGGGGGCTCGTGAAAAACTGTTTTTT.